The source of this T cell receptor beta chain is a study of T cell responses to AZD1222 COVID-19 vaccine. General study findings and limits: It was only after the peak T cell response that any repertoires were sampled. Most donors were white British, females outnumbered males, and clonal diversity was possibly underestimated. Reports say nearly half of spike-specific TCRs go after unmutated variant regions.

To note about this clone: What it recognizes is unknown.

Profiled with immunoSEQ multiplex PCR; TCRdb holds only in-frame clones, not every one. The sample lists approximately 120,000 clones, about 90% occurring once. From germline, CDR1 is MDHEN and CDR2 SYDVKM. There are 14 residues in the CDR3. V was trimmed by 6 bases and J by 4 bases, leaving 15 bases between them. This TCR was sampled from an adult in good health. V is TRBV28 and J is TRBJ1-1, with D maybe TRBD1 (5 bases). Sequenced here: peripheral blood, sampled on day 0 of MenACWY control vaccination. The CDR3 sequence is CASSPLGGFTEAFF. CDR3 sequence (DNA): TGTGCCAGCAGCCCCTTGGGGGGTTTCACTGAAGCTTTCTTT.